This T cell receptor (beta chain) appears in the sequencing data of a study of T cell repertoires in cytomegalovirus infection. The germline gives CDR1 MNHEY, CDR2 SVGAGI. The CDR3 totals 14 residues. V lost 4 bases, J lost 1 base, and 1 base stayed unmatched. TCRdb used MiXCR to reprocess the reads, holding one entry per CDR3 protein. The repertoire holds 200,000 to 300,000 distinct CDR3 sequences, with approximately 14% as singletons. This clonotype showed up many times. The gene calls are TRBV6-5 and TRBJ2-5; 9 bases map to TRBD2. The clonotype comes from a human donor in good health (CMV status not recorded). Some clones in this sample may be carry-over from other donors' samples. Sample: PBMCs. The chain's CDR3 is CASSLAGVQETQYF. The CDR3 DNA follows: TGTGCCAGCAGTTTAGCGGGGGTCCAAGAGACCCAGTACTTC.